This is a list of T cell receptor beta chains from one sample in a study of OX40 agonist ivuxolimab in advanced cancers. Sequenced by immunoSEQ multiplex PCR; TCRdb stores in-frame clones only, minus some. The sample carries about 89,000 clones, approximately 90% recorded once. Sequencing was performed on CD4+ or CD8+ T cells sorted from blood, taken in a trial of the OX40 agonist ivuxolimab. All receptors derive from an adult with an advanced solid tumor such as melanoma, head and neck, liver or kidney cancer. The CDR3 runs from the conserved cysteine through the conserved F or W. D genes are given only for firm matches. The size field is filled for only some rows; it gives once, few, many or a size class.

clone_size	d_call	j_call	v_call	cdr3_nt	cdr3_aa
NA	NA	TRBJ1-2	TRBV7-9	TGTGCCAGCAGCGACACCATACGGGGCGTTCCAGGAAGTGGCTACACCTTC	CASSDTIRGVPGSGYTF
NA	TRBD2	TRBJ2-1	TRBV5-4	TGTGCCAGCAGCTTGGGGGCGGGACTACCAAACAATGAGCAGTTCTTC	CASSLGAGLPNNEQFF
NA	NA	TRBJ2-7	TRBV7-2	TGTGCCAGCAGCTTAGAACGGAGCTCCTACGAGCAGTACTTC	CASSLERSSYEQYF
NA	TRBD1	TRBJ2-2	TRBV23-1	TGCGCCAGCAGTCAGCCGGGACAGGGGGCCGGGGAGCTGTTTTTT	CASSQPGQGAGELFF
few	TRBD1	TRBJ2-7	TRBV10-3	TGTGCCATCAGTGAGTCAAGTAGGGACAGGGCGTTGATCTACGAGCAGTACTTC	CAISESSRDRALIYEQYF
NA	NA	TRBJ2-3	TRBV6-5	TGTGCCAGCAGTTACGATGGGGCCCCCACAGATACGCAGTATTTT	CASSYDGAPTDTQYF
NA	NA	TRBJ1-6	TRBV9	TGTGCCAGCAGCGTGTTTGAAGGGGATTCACCCCTCCACTTT	CASSVFEGDSPLHF
NA	NA	TRBJ2-1	TRBV7-8	TGTGCCAGCAGCCTTCTACCGGGCCCTAACAATGAGCAGTTCTTC	CASSLLPGPNNEQFF
NA	TRBD1	TRBJ1-4	TRBV29-1	TGCAGCGGGGGGACAGGGACGGGCGAAAAACTGTTTTTT	CSGGTGTGEKLFF
few	NA	TRBJ2-5	TRBV19	TGTGCCAGTAGTAGAGGAGTAGAAGAGACCCAGTACTTC	CASSRGVEETQYF
NA	NA	TRBJ1-5	TRBV30	TGTGCCTGGAGTACGGGCGACCAGCCCCAGCATTTT	CAWSTGDQPQHF
NA	TRBD1	TRBJ1-5	TRBV27	TGTGCCAGCAGCACCGGGACAGGGGGCGTCCAGCCCCAGCATTTT	CASSTGTGGVQPQHF
NA	NA	TRBJ1-2	TRBV4-1	TGCGCCAGCAGCCAAGGCCCCTTGGGGGGAAAGAGGGATGGCTACACCTTC	CASSQGPLGGKRDGYTF
NA	NA	TRBJ2-3	TRBV9	TGTGCCAGCAGCGTCCCTCGCCCGACAGACTTCACAGATACGCAGTATTTT	CASSVPRPTDFTDTQYF
NA	TRBD1	TRBJ1-1	TRBV5-4	TGTGCCAGCAGCCAAGATTGGGACAGGGATGAAGCTTTCTTT	CASSQDWDRDEAFF